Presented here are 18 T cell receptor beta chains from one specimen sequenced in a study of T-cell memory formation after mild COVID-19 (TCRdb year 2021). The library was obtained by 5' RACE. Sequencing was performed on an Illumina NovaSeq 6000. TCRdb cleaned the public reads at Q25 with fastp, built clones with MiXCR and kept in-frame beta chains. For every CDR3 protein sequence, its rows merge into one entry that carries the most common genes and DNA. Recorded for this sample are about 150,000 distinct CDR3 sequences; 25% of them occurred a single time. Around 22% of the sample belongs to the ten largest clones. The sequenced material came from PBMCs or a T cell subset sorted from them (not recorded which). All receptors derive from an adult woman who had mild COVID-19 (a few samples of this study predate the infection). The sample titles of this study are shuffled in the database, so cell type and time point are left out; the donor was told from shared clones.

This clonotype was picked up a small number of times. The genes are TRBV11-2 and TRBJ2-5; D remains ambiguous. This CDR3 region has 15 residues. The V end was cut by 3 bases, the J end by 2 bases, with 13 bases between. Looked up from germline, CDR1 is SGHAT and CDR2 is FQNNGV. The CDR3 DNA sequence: TGTGCCAGCAGCTTCTCTCCCGGGCCTCAAGAGACCCAGTACTTC. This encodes CASSFSPGPQETQYF.

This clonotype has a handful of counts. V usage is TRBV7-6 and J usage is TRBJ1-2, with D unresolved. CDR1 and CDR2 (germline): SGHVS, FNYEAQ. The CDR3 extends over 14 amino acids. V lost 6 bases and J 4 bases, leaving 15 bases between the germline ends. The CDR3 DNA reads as TGTGCCAGCAGTCATGGGGAGTTAGGCTATGGCTACACCTTC. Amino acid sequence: CASSHGELGYGYTF. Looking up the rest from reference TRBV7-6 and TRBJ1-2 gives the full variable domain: GAGVSQSPRYKVTKRGQDVALRCDPISGHVSLYWYRQALGQGPEFLTYFNYEAQQDKSGLPNDRFSAERPEGSISTLTIQRTEQRDSAMYRCASSHGELGYGYTFGSGTRLTVV.

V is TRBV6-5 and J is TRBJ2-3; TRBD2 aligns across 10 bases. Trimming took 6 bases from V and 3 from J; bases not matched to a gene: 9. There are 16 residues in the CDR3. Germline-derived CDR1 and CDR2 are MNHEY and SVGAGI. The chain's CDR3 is CASRQLAGESTDTQYF. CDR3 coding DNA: TGTGCCAGCAGACAGCTAGCGGGAGAAAGTACAGATACGCAGTATTTT.

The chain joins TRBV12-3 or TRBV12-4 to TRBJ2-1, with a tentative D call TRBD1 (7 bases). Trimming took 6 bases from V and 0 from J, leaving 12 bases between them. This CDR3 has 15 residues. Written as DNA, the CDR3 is TGTGCCAGCAGGGGGGGACAGAGCTCCTACAATGAGCAGTTCTTC. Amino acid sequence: CASRGGQSSYNEQFF.

CDR3 residues: CASSLVAKNIQYF. The CDR3 DNA sequence: TGTGCCAGCAGCTTGGTAGCCAAAAACATTCAGTACTTC. The chain has TRBV11-2 and TRBJ2-4; D unclear. The V gene lost 3 bases and the J gene lost 0 bases, with 3 bases spanning the gap. Germline CDR1 SGHAT, CDR2 FQNNGV. CDR3 length: 13 residues. Together with reference TRBV11-2 and TRBJ2-4, the CDR3 gives the full variable domain: EAGVAQSPRYKIIEKRQSVAFWCNPISGHATLYWYQQILGQGPKLLIQFQNNGVVDDSQLPKDRFSAERLKGVDSTLKIQPAKLEDSAVYLCASSLVAKNIQYFGAGTRLSVL.

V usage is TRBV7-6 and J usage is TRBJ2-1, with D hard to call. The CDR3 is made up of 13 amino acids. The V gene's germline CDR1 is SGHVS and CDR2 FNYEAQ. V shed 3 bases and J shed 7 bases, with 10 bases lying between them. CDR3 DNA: TGTGCCAGCAGCTTCGACGTATTGAATGAGCAGTTCTTC. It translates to CASSFDVLNEQFF.

The CDR3 sequence: CASSLTGLAGGQETQYF. The CDR3 DNA is TGCGCCAGCAGCTTAACGGGACTAGCGGGGGGCCAAGAGACCCAGTACTTC. This rearrangement joins TRBV5-1 to TRBJ2-5, with 15 bases fitting TRBD2. With V trimmed by 2 bases and J by 1 base, 3 bases remained unmatched. Per the germline V gene, CDR1 is SGHRS and CDR2 is YFSETQ. The CDR3 has 17 amino acids.

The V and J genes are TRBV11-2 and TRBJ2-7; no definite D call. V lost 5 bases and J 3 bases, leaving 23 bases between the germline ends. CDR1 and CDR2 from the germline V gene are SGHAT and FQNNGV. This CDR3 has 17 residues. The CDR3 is CASSPTLSYQVYYEQYF. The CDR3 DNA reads TGTGCCAGCAGCCCCACTCTCTCGTACCAGGTTTACTACGAGCAGTACTTC.

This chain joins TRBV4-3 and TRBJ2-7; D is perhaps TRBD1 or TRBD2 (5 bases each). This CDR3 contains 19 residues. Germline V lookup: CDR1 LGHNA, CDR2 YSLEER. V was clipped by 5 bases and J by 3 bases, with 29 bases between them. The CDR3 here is CASSLYRDGVPGTLYEQYF. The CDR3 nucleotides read TGCGCCAGCAGCTTATACCGGGACGGGGTCCCGGGGACGCTCTACGAGCAGTACTTC.

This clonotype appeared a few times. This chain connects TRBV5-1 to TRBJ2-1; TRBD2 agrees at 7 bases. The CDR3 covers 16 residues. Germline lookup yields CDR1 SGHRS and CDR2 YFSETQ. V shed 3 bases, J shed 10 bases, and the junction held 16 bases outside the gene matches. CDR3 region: CASSSRLARELQEQFF. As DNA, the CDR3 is TGCGCCAGCAGCTCTCGACTAGCTCGCGAACTACAGGAGCAGTTCTTC.

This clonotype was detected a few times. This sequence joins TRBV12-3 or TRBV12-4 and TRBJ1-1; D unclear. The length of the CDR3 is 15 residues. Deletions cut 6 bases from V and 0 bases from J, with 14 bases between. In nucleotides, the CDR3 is TGTGCCAGCAGCCCCGCGGGCCTGATGAACACTGAAGCTTTCTTT. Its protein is CASSPAGLMNTEAFF.

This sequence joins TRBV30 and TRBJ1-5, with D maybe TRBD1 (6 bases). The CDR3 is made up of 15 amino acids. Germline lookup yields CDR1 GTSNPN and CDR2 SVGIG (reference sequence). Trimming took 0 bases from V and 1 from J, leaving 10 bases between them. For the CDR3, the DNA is TGTGCCTGGAGTGTAGGGACAATGAGCAATCAGCCCCAGCATTTT. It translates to CAWSVGTMSNQPQHF. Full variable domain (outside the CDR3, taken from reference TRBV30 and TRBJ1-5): SQTIHQWPATLVQPVGSPLSLECTVEGTSNPNLYWYRQAAGRGLQLLFYSVGIGQISSEVPQNLSASRPQDRQFILSSKKLLLSDSGFYLCAWSVGTMSNQPQHFGDGTRLSIL.

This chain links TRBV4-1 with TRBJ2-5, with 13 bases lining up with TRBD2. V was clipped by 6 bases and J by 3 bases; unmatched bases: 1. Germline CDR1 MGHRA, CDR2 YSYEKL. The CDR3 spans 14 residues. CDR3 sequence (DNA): TGCGCCAGCAGGGGGACTAGCGGGGAAGAGACCCAGTACTTC. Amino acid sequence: CASRGTSGEETQYF.

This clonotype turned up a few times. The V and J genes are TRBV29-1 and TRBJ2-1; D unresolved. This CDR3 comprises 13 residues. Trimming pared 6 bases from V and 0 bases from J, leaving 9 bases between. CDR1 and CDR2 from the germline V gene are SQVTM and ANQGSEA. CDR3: CSVLLSSYNEQFF. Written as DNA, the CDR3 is TGCAGCGTCCTCCTGAGCTCCTACAATGAGCAGTTCTTC.

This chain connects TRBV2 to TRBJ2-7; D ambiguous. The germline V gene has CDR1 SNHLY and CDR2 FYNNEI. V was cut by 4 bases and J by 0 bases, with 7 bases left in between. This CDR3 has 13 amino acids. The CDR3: CASSVGRSYEQYF. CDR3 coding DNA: TGTGCCAGCAGTGTTGGCCGCTCCTACGAGCAGTACTTC.

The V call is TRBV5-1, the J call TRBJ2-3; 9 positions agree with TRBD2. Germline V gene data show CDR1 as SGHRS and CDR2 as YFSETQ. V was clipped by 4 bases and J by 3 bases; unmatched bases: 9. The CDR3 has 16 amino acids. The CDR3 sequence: CASSTDLSGRTDTQYF. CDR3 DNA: TGCGCCAGCAGCACGGACCTGAGCGGGAGGACAGATACGCAGTATTTT.

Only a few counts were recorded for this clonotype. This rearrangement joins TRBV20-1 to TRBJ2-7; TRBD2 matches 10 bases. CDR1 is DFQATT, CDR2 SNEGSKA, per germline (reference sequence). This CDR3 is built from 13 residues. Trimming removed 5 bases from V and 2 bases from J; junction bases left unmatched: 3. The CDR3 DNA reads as TGCAGTGCTCGCAGCGGGGGGGCCTACGAGCAGTACTTC. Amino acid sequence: CSARSGGAYEQYF.

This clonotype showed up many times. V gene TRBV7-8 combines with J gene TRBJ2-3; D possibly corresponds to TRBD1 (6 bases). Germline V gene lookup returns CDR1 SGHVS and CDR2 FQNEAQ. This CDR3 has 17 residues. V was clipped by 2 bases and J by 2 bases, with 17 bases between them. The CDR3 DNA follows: TGTGCCAGCAGCTTAATCGGTGGGGGCCACATCACAGATACGCAGTATTTT. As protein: CASSLIGGGHITDTQYF.